One sample yielded the 15 T cell receptor beta chains listed below, sequenced in a study of T-cell memory formation after mild COVID-19. TCRdb re-derived calls from the 5' RACE reads in MiXCR, one entry per CDR3 protein. This table has about 340,000 distinct CDR3 sequences, around an eighth appearing once. Source material: PBMCs or a T cell subset sorted from them (not recorded which). The receptors were sampled from a man between 18 and 29 years old who had mild COVID-19 (a few samples of this study predate the infection). Cell type and time point are not known.

In DNA form, the CDR3 reads TGTGCCAGCAGCCCTCAGGGTACAGTCAATCAGCCCCAGCATTTT. This gives the protein CASSPQGTVNQPQHF. The gene calls are TRBV7-2 and TRBJ1-5; the D gene is possibly TRBD1 (5 bases). The germline V gene encodes CDR1 SGHTA and CDR2 FQGNSA. The V and J ends lost 5 bases and 3 bases respectively, with 14 bases between them. The CDR3 length is 15 residues.

This chain connects TRBV29-1 to TRBJ2-1, with TRBD2 matching over 8 bases. V was clipped by 2 bases and J by 9 bases; unmatched bases: 6. Germline loops: CDR1 SQVTM, CDR2 ANQGSEA. This CDR3 is built from 13 residues. CDR3 region: CSVERGLGSEQFF. In DNA form, the CDR3 reads TGCAGCGTTGAACGGGGACTAGGGAGTGAGCAGTTCTTC.

In DNA, the CDR3 is TGTGCCAGCAGCGCGGCTGGAGAAAAACTGTTTTTT. It is translated as CASSAAGEKLFF. The V call is TRBV7-2, the J call TRBJ1-4; no firm D call. The germline V gene has CDR1 SGHTA and CDR2 FQGNSA. The CDR3 totals 12 residues. V gave up 5 bases and J gave up 8 bases, with 9 bases separating them.

Remarks on this clonotype: A junction end diverges from the germline sequence, so it may reflect a read error. This chain joins TRBV27 and TRBJ2-5, with D perhaps matching TRBD2 (7 bases). This CDR3 has 16 residues. Germline CDR1 reads MNHEY; CDR2 reads SMNVEV (reference sequence). This CDR3 reads CTSRRGGGTLQETQYF. For the CDR3, the DNA is TGTACCAGCAGGAGGGGGGGTGGGACGCTTCAAGAGACCCAGTACTTC.

This clonotype was picked up a small number of times. The genes are TRBV11-2 and TRBJ1-4; D unresolved. Germline CDR1 and CDR2: SGHAT and FQNNGV. V was cut by 2 bases and J by 0 bases, with 7 bases left in between. The length of the CDR3 is 15 residues. In nucleotides, the CDR3 is TGTGCCAGCAGCTTATTAGAGACAACTAATGAAAAACTGTTTTTT. It specifies CASSLLETTNEKLFF.

This clonotype showed up many times. The J gene is TRBJ1-6, the V gene TRBV20-1; TRBD1 is a possible D gene (6 bases). The CDR3 runs to 16 residues. The germline gives CDR1 DFQATT, CDR2 SNEGSKA (reference sequence). V lost 0 bases and J 6 bases, leaving 15 bases between the germline ends. The CDR3 region is CSARDHRTDRNSPLHF. CDR3 sequence (DNA): TGCAGTGCTAGAGACCATCGGACAGATCGTAATTCACCCCTCCACTTT.

This clonotype was picked up a small number of times. V is TRBV29-1 and J is TRBJ2-7; TRBD1 matches at 7 bases. CDR3 size: 12 residues. Germline V gene lookup returns CDR1 SQVTM and CDR2 ANQGSEA. V lost 4 bases, J lost 0 bases, and 0 bases stayed unmatched. The CDR3: CSVGDSSYEQYF. The CDR3 DNA reads TGCAGCGTTGGGGACAGCTCCTACGAGCAGTACTTC.

There are a few counts of this clonotype. The V and J genes are TRBV6-5 and TRBJ2-5, with D possibly TRBD2 on 6 matching bases. Trimming cost V 3 bases and J 5 bases, with 16 bases left between them. The CDR3 has 15 residues. Germline CDR1 and CDR2: MNHEY and SVGAGI. The CDR3: CASSYLGIGGETQYF. CDR3 in DNA: TGTGCCAGCAGTTATTTGGGAATAGGAGGGGAGACCCAGTACTTC.

The V gene is TRBV12-3 or TRBV12-4, the J gene TRBJ2-7, with a tentative D call TRBD1 (6 bases). This CDR3 is 13 amino acids long. The V gene lost 3 bases and the J gene lost 6 bases, with 12 bases spanning the gap. The DNA of the CDR3 is TGTGCCAGCAGTTTGAGACAGGCCGGCGAGCAGTACTTC. Its protein product is CASSLRQAGEQYF.

This clonotype was found many times. This rearrangement joins TRBV3-1 to TRBJ2-2; D not resolved. This CDR3 has 14 residues. Germline CDR1 LGHDT, CDR2 YNNKEL (reference sequence). The V gene lost 3 bases and the J gene lost 7 bases, with 12 bases spanning the gap. CDR3 protein: CASSQAVSYGELFF. CDR3 nucleotides: TGTGCCAGCAGCCAGGCCGTATCGTACGGGGAGCTGTTTTTT.

On this clonotype itself: A read error may produce the germline difference seen at one junction end. The V gene is TRBV19, the J gene TRBJ2-4; TRBD2 matches 7 bases. The CDR3 spans 16 residues. Germline CDR1 LNHDA, CDR2 SQIVND (reference sequence). The CDR3 bases are TGTGCCAGCAGTATGTTGGGCGGGGGAGCCAAAAACATTCAGTACTTC. The encoded protein is CASSMLGGGAKNIQYF.

The table lists this clonotype with a few counts. The rearrangement links TRBV4-1 to TRBJ2-3, with 8 bases identical to TRBD1. The CDR3 is made up of 17 amino acids. J was trimmed by 0 bases and V by 4 bases; bases with no gene match: 9. Germline assignment: CDR1 MGHRA and CDR2 YSYEKL. This CDR3 is CASSPGQGPTSTDTQYF. CDR3 bases: TGCGCCAGCAGCCCCGGACAGGGCCCTACTAGCACAGATACGCAGTATTTT.

The rearrangement links TRBV3-1 to TRBJ2-7, with 11 bases lining up with TRBD1. Germline V gene data show CDR1 as LGHDT and CDR2 as YNNKEL (reference sequence). With 2 bases clipped from V and 7 bases from J, the junction kept 7 bases outside the gene matches. The CDR3 spans 15 residues. Here the CDR3 DNA reads TGTGCCAGCAGCCAATACGGACAGGGGGCTGGTGAGCAGTACTTC. This sequence encodes CASSQYGQGAGEQYF.

This clonotype turned up a few times. The chain couples TRBV19 to TRBJ1-2, with D unresolved. V was pared by 6 bases and J by 5 bases, with 25 bases between. This CDR3 contains 17 residues. Germline-derived CDR1 and CDR2 are LNHDA and SQIVND (reference sequence). DNA for the CDR3: TGTGCCAGTAGCCTGACCCAGGATGTGGGAGGAATTTATGGCTACACCTTC. This gives the protein CASSLTQDVGGIYGYTF.

This clonotype occurred a few times. The chain has TRBV5-1 and TRBJ2-2, with a weak D call TRBD1 (6 bases). Looked up from germline, CDR1 is SGHRS and CDR2 is YFSETQ. This CDR3 has 15 residues. Deletions cut 3 bases from V and 1 base from J, with 10 bases between. The CDR3 nucleotides read TGCGCCAGCAGCTCGATACAGGGGAACACCGGGGAGCTGTTTTTT. Translating gives CASSSIQGNTGELFF.